These 20 T cell receptor beta chains were all obtained from the same sample, sequenced in a study of T cells expressing NK-cell markers. TCRdb re-called the 5' RACE reads and gives one entry per CDR3 protein, without DNA. The sample's table shows some 440,000 distinct CDR3 sequences. The sample comprised blood T cells: a sorted CD56 or NKG2C T cell subset, CD4+ or CD8+ T cells, or bulk PBMC T cells (not recorded which). Every receptor here comes from a woman between 45 and 65 years old in good health.

The chain's CDR3 is CATSPGTPIYNEQFF. V is TRBV5-1 and J is TRBJ2-1; no DNA is available, so the TRBD1 call from TCRdb remains unchecked. The CDR3 contains 15 residues. The germline CDR1 and CDR2 sequences are SGHRS and YFSETQ. The full variable domain, completed using reference TRBV5-1 and TRBJ2-1, is KAGVTQTPRYLIKTRGQQVTLSCSPISGHRSVSWYQQTPGQGLQFLFEYFSETQRNKGNFPGRFSGRQFSNSRSEMNVSTLELGDSALYLCATSPGTPIYNEQFFGPGTRLTVL.

V usage is TRBV20-1 and J usage is TRBJ2-2. CDR1 and CDR2 from the germline V gene are DFQATT and SNEGSKA (reference sequence). The CDR3 is 13 amino acids. Here the CDR3 reads CSARDPRPGELFF.

The chain's CDR3 is CASSVVRGGSTDTQYF. The chain carries TRBV10-2 and TRBJ2-3; there is no DNA to check the TCRdb D call of TRBD1. This CDR3 comprises 16 residues. Per germline, CDR1 WSHSY and CDR2 SAAADI.

V usage is TRBV7-8 and J usage is TRBJ1-1. The germline V gene has CDR1 SGHVS and CDR2 FQNEAQ. The CDR3 runs to 13 residues. The CDR3 spells CASGVDMNTEAFF.

The chain is built from TRBV20-1 and TRBJ2-2; the TRBD2 assignment by TCRdb is unverifiable without DNA. The CDR3 runs 16 residues. Germline lookup yields CDR1 DFQATT and CDR2 SNEGSKA (reference sequence). The CDR3 spells CSAMTSGWGFTGELFF.

The chain carries TRBV4-1 and TRBJ2-5; TCRdb's D call of TRBD2 is untestable without DNA. The germline CDR1 and CDR2 sequences are MGHRA and YSYEKL. This CDR3 spans 18 amino acids. Here the CDR3 reads CASSQEEGTSGSWETQYF.

The rearrangement uses TRBV21-1 and TRBJ2-2; the TCRdb D gene call, TRBD1, has no DNA to confirm it. TRBV21-1 is shown as a pseudogene. The CDR3 consists of 15 residues. CDR3 residues: CASSNAQGDTGELFF.

CDR3 sequence: CASSPRMTGGGTDTQYF. This rearrangement joins TRBV18 to TRBJ2-3; TCRdb returns TRBD1, unconfirmable since there is no DNA. Looked up from germline, CDR1 is KGHSH and CDR2 is LQKENI. The CDR3 has 17 residues.

The V call is TRBV6-2 or TRBV6-3, the J call TRBJ1-1; the TCRdb call, TRBD1, lacks DNA for checking. The CDR3 totals 12 residues. CDR1 is MNHEY and CDR2 is SVGEGT in the germline V gene. The CDR3 reads CASSYGGIEAFF.

J is TRBJ1-2 and V is TRBV5-1. The CDR3 length is 13 residues. CDR1 and CDR2 from the germline V gene are SGHRS and YFSETQ. CDR3 region: CATRLGQSYGYTF.

The CDR3 protein is CASKKTGEGTDTQYF. The chain employs TRBV6-6 and TRBJ2-3; the D call from TCRdb, TRBD1, cannot be confirmed without DNA. This CDR3 has 15 residues. Germline V CDR1 and CDR2: MNHNY, SVGAGI (reference sequence).

This chain connects TRBV12-3 or TRBV12-4 to TRBJ2-6; TCRdb picks TRBD1, but there is no DNA to check that call. This CDR3 is 17 amino acids long. CDR3: CASRFRGPLSGANVLTF.

The chain has TRBV16 and TRBJ1-1. The germline CDR1 and CDR2 sequences are KGHSY and FQNENV. The CDR3 extends over 14 amino acids. The CDR3 sequence: CASSQFLGSTEAFF.

This chain uses TRBV29-1 with TRBJ2-5. Germline CDR1 reads SQVTM; CDR2 reads ANQGSEA. This CDR3 is built from 12 residues. CDR3 residues: CSVVPIGETQYF.

The rearrangement uses TRBV12-3 or TRBV12-4 and TRBJ2-1; the D call from TCRdb, TRBD1, cannot be confirmed without DNA. The CDR3 totals 15 residues. Here the CDR3 reads CAITRGPSTYNEQFF.

The chain carries TRBV5-1 and TRBJ2-7; absent DNA, TCRdb's TRBD1 call cannot be checked. Germline loops: CDR1 SGHRS, CDR2 YFSETQ. The CDR3 is made up of 15 amino acids. This CDR3 is CASSLVQGALPEQYF.

The genes are TRBV11-2 and TRBJ1-2; TCRdb outputs TRBD1, but without DNA this stays unchecked. The CDR3 has 15 residues. Looked up from germline, CDR1 is SGHAT and CDR2 is FQNNGV. This chain's CDR3 is CASRAVGRASYGYTF.

The V call is TRBV4-2, the J call TRBJ1-4; TCRdb designates TRBD1, a call that cannot be tested without DNA. The CDR3 length is 17 residues. The germline V gene encodes CDR1 LGHNA and CDR2 YNFKEQ. The CDR3 protein is CASSQEGDTATNEKLFF.

The chain joins TRBV27 to TRBJ2-6; without DNA, the TCRdb call of TRBD1 cannot be checked. The length of the CDR3 is 17 residues. In germline, CDR1 is MNHEY, CDR2 SMNVEV (reference sequence). This chain's CDR3 is CASSYGRRAGGANVLTF.

The chain is built from TRBV11-2 and TRBJ2-2; the D call of TRBD2 rests on TCRdb alone, since no DNA is present to check it. Germline V gives CDR1 SGHAT, CDR2 FQNNGV. This CDR3 spans 16 amino acids. The CDR3 spells CASSSLAGGSTGELFF.